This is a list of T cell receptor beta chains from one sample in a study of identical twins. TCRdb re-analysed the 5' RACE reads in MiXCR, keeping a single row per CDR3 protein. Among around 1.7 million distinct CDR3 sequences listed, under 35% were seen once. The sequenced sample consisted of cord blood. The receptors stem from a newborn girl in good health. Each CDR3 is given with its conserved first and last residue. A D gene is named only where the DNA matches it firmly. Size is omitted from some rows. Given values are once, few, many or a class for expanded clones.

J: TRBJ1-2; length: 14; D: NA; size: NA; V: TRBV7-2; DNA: TGTGCCAGCAGTCCGAGCGGGGGGGAATATGGCTACACCTTC; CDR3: CASSPSGGEYGYTF
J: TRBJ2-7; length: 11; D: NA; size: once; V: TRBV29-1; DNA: TGCAGCGGCATCCGGGAGTACGAGCAGTACTTC; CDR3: CSGIREYEQYF
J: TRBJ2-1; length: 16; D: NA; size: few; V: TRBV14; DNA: TGTGCCAGCAGCCAAGATTCAAGGGTCTCATACAATGAGCAGTTCTTC; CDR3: CASSQDSRVSYNEQFF
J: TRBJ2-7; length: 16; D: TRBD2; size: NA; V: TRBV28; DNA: TGTGCCAGCAGTGCCCCGTCTAGCGGGAGTTATTACGAGCAGTACTTC; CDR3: CASSAPSSGSYYEQYF
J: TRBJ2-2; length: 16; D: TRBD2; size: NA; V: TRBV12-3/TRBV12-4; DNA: TGTGCCAGCAGCTTAAAGACTAGCGGCTTCACCGGGGAGCTGTTTTTT; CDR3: CASSLKTSGFTGELFF
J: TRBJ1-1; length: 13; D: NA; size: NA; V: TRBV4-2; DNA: TGTGCCAGCAGCCAGGGGGCATGGACTGAAGCTTTCTTT; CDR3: CASSQGAWTEAFF
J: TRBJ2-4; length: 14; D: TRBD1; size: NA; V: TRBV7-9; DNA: TGTGCCAGCAGCCACCGGGACAGGGCCCGCGTTCAGTACTTC; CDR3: CASSHRDRARVQYF
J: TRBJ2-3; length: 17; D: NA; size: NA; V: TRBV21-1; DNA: TGTGCCAGCAGCAAAGTGACCGCGGGAGATTTGGCAGATACGCAGTATTTT; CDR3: CASSKVTAGDLADTQYF
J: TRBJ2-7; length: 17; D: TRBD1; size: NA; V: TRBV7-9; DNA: TGTGCCAGCAGCTTAACACAGGGGGCGCTTAAACCCTACGAGCAGTACTTC; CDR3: CASSLTQGALKPYEQYF
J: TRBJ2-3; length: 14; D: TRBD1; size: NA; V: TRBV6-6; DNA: TGTGCCAGCACCCGGACAGGGATAGGGGATACGCAGTATTTT; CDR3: CASTRTGIGDTQYF
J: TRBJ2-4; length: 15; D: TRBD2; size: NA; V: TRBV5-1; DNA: TGCGCCAGCAGCTTGACTAGCGGGGGAGGGGACATTCAGTACTTC; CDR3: CASSLTSGGGDIQYF
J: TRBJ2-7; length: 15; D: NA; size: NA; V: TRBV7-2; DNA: TGTGCCAGCACCCGAGCCGGGACACTCTCCTACGAGCAGTACTTC; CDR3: CASTRAGTLSYEQYF
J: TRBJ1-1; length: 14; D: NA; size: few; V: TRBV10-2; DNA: TGCGCCAGCAGTGAAAAATCAGGGTTCACTGAAGCTTTCTTT; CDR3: CASSEKSGFTEAFF
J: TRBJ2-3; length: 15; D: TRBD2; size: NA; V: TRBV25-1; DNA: TGTGCCAGCAGTGAATCACTAGCGGGAGGAGATACGCAGTATTTT; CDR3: CASSESLAGGDTQYF
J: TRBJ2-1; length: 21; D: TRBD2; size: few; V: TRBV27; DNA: TGTGCCAGCAGTTTATTAATACCTTTTCGACTAGCGGGGACCTCCTACAATGAGCAGTTCTTC; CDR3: CASSLLIPFRLAGTSYNEQFF
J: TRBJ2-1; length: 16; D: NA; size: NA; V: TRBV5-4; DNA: TGTGCCAGCAGCTTGGATCCGGGCCCGGGGTACAATGAGCAGTTCTTC; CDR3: CASSLDPGPGYNEQFF
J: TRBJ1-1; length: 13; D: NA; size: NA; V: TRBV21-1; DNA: TGTGCCAGCAGCAAAAGACGGGCAGGTGAAGCTTTCTTT; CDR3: CASSKRRAGEAFF
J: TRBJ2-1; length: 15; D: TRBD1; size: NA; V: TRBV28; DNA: TGTGCCAGCAGTTCGGGACAGGGAGGGAGATGCGAGCAGTTCTTC; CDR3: CASSSGQGGRCEQFF
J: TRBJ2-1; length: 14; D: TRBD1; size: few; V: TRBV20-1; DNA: TGCAGTGCGCTTCCCGGGACAGGGGTCAATGAGCAGTTCTTC; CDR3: CSALPGTGVNEQFF
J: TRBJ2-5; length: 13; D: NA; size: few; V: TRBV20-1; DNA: TGCAGTGCCCCGGACGGAGGGCAAGAGACCCAGTACTTC; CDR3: CSAPDGGQETQYF
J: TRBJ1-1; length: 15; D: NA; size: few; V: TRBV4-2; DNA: TGTGCCAGCAGCCAAGATTGGTCGTGGAACACTGAAGCTTTCTTT; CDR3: CASSQDWSWNTEAFF
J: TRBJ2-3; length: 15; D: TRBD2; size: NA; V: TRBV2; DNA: TGTGCCAGCACCGGGACTAGCGGGATTGGAGATACGCAGTATTTT; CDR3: CASTGTSGIGDTQYF
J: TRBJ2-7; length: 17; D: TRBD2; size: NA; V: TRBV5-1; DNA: TGCGCCAGCAGCTTGGCCCTCCTGACTAGCGGAAGCTACGAGCAGTACTTC; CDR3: CASSLALLTSGSYEQYF
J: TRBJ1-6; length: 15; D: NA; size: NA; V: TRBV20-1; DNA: TGCAGTGCTAGTCCCCGCCAGGGGCGGAATTCACCCCTCCACTTT; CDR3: CSASPRQGRNSPLHF
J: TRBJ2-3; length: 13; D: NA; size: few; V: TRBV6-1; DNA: TGTGCCAGCAGTGAAATAATAACAGATACGCAGTATTTT; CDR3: CASSEIITDTQYF
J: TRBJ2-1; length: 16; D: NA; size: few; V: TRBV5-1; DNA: TGCGCCAGCAGTAGGTTGGGGGGGGCCTTCTACAATGAGCAGTTCTTC; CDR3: CASSRLGGAFYNEQFF
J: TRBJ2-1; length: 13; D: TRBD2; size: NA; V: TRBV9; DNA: TGTGCCAGCAGCGACAGACTAGCTGGTGAGCAGTTCTTC; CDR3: CASSDRLAGEQFF
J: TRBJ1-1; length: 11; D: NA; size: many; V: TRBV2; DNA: TGTGCCAGCAGCGCCTACACTGAAGCTTTCTTT; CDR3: CASSAYTEAFF
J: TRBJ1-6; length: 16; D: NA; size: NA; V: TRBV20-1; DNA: TGCAGTGCTTTGGCGTGGGGGATTCACTATAATTCACCCCTCCACTTT; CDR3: CSALAWGIHYNSPLHF